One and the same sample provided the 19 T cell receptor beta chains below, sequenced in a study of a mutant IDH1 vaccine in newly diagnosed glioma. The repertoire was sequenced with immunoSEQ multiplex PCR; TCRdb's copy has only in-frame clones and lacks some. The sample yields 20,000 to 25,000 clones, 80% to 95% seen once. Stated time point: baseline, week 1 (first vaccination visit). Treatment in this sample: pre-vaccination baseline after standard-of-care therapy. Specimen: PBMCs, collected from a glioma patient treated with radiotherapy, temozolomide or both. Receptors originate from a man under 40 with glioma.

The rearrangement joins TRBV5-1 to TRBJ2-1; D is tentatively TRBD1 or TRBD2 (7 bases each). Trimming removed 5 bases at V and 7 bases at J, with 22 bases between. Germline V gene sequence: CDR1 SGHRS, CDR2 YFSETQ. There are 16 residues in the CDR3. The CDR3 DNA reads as TGCGCCAGCAGAACTGGCGGGAGTTTCAGGGGGAATGAGCAGTTCTTC. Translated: CASRTGGSFRGNEQFF.

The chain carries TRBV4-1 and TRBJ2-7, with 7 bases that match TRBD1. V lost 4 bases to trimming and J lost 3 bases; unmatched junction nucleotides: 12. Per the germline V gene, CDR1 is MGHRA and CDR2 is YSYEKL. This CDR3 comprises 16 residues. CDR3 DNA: TGCGCCAGCAGCCTCAGGGGCCAGACAGGGAACTACGAGCAGTACTTC. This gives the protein CASSLRGQTGNYEQYF.

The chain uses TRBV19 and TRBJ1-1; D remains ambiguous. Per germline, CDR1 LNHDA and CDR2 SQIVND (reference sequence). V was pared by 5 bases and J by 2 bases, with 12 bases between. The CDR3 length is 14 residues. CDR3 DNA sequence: TGTGCCAGTAGTTACGGCTTAGGAAACACTGAAGCTTTCTTT. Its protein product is CASSYGLGNTEAFF.

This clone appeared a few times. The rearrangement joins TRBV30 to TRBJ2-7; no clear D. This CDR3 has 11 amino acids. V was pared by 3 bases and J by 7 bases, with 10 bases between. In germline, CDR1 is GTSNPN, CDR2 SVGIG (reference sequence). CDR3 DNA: TGTGCCTGGAGGCCGCGTGAGGAGCAGTACTTC. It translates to CAWRPREEQYF.

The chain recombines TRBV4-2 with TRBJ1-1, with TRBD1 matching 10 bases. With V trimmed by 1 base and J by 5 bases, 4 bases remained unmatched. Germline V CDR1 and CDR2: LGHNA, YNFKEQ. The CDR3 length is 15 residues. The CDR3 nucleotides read TGTGCCAGCAGCCAAGTAGGACAGGGGGGGACTGAAGCTTTCTTT. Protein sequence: CASSQVGQGGTEAFF.

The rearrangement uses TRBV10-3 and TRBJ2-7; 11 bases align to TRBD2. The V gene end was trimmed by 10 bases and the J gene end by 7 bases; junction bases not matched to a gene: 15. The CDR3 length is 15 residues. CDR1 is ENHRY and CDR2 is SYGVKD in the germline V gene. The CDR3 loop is CATLPTSGGLWEQYF. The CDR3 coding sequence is TGTGCCACCCTCCCAACTAGCGGGGGACTATGGGAGCAGTACTTC.

CDR3 coding DNA: TGTGCCAGCAGCCCCGGACAGGGGGCAGGGGAGACCCAGTACTTC. Its protein product is CASSPGQGAGETQYF. The chain uses TRBV11-2 and TRBJ2-5, with 11 bases that match TRBD1. Germline V lookup: CDR1 SGHAT, CDR2 FQNNGV. After removal of 5 bases from V and 5 bases from J, the junction contained 7 bases not matched to a gene. This CDR3 region has 15 residues. Complete variable domain (other parts from reference TRBV11-2 and TRBJ2-5): EAGVAQSPRYKIIEKRQSVAFWCNPISGHATLYWYQQILGQGPKLLIQFQNNGVVDDSQLPKDRFSAERLKGVDSTLKIQPAKLEDSAVYLCASSPGQGAGETQYFGPGTRLLVL.

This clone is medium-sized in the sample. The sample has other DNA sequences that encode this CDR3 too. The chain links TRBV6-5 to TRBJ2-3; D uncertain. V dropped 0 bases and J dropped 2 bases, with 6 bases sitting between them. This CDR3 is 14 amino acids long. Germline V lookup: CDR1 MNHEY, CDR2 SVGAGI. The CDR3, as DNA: TGTGCCAGCAGTTACTCGGGCCCCACAGATACGCAGTATTTT. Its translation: CASSYSGPTDTQYF.

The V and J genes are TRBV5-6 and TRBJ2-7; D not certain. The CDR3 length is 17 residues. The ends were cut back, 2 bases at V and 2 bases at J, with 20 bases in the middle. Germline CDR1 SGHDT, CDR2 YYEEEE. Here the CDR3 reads CASSFSAYSTTTYEQYF. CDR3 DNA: TGTGCCAGCAGCTTTTCCGCATACAGCACTACCACCTACGAGCAGTACTTC.

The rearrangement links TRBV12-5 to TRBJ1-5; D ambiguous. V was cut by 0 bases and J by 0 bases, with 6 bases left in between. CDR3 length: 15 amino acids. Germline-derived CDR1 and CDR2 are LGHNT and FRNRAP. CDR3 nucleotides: TGTGCTAGTGGTTTGGTACCACGTAGCAATCAGCCCCAGCATTTT. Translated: CASGLVPRSNQPQHF.

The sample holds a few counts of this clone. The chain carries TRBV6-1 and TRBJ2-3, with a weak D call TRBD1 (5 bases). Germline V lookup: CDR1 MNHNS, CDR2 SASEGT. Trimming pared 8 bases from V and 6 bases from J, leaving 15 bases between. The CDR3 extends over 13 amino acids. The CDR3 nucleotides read TGTGCCAGCGAAAACCCCCCAGGGGATACGCAGTATTTT. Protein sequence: CASENPPGDTQYF.

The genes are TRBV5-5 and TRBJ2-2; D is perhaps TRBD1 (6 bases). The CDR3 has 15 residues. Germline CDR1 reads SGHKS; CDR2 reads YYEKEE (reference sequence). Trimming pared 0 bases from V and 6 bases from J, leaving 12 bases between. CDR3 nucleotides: TGTGCCAGCAGCTTGGAAGGGGCAGGGGCCGGGGAGCTGTTTTTT. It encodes CASSLEGAGAGELFF.

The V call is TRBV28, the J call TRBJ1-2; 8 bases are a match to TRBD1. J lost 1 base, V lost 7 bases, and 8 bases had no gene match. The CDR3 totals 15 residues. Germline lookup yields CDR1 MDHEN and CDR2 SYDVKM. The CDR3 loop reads CASTPGTGLNYGYTF. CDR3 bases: TGTGCCAGCACTCCCGGGACAGGCCTTAACTATGGCTACACCTTC.

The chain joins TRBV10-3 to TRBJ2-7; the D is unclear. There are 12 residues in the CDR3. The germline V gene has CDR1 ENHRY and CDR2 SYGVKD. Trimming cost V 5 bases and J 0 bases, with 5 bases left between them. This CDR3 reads CAISPTSYEQYF. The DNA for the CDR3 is TGTGCCATCAGTCCGACCTCCTACGAGCAGTACTTC.

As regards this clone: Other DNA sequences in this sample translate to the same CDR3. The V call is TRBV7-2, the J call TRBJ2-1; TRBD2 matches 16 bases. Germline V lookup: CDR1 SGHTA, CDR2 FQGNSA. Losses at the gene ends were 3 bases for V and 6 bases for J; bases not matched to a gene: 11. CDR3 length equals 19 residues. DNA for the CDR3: TGTGCCAGCAGCTTTACGGGACTAGCGGGGGGGTGGGGTTCCAATGAGCAGTTCTTC. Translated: CASSFTGLAGGWGSNEQFF.

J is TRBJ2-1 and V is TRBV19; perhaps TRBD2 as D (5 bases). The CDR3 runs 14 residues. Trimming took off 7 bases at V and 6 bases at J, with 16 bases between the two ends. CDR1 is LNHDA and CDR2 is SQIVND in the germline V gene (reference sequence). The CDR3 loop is CASTPKGLFNEQFF. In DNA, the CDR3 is TGTGCCAGTACCCCTAAAGGACTCTTCAATGAGCAGTTCTTC.

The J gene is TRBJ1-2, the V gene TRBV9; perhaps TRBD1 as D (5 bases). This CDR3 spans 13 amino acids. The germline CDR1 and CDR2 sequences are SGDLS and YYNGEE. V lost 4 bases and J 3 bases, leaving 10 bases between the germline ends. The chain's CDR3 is CASSPRDDYGYTF. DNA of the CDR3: TGTGCCAGCAGCCCCCGGGACGACTATGGCTACACCTTC.

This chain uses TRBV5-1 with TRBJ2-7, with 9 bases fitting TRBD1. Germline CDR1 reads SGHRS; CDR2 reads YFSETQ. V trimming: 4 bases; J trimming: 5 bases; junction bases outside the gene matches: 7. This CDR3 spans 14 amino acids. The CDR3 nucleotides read TGCGCCAGCAGCAGAGGGGACAGGGTACACGAGCAGTACTTC. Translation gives CASSRGDRVHEQYF.

The CDR3 spells CASSQGLQYGYTF. As DNA, the CDR3 is TGTGCCAGCAGCCAGGGGCTTCAATATGGCTACACCTTC. This chain links TRBV14 with TRBJ1-2; D is perhaps TRBD1 (5 bases). Germline-derived CDR1 and CDR2 are SGHDN and FVKESK. This CDR3 region has 13 residues. V was pared by 3 bases and J by 5 bases, with 10 bases between. Full variable domain (missing parts from reference TRBV14 and TRBJ1-2): EAGVTQFPSHSVIEKGQTVTLRCDPISGHDNLYWYRRVMGKEIKFLLHFVKESKQDESGMPNNRFLAERTGGTYSTLKVQPAELEDSGVYFCASSQGLQYGYTFGSGTRLTVV.